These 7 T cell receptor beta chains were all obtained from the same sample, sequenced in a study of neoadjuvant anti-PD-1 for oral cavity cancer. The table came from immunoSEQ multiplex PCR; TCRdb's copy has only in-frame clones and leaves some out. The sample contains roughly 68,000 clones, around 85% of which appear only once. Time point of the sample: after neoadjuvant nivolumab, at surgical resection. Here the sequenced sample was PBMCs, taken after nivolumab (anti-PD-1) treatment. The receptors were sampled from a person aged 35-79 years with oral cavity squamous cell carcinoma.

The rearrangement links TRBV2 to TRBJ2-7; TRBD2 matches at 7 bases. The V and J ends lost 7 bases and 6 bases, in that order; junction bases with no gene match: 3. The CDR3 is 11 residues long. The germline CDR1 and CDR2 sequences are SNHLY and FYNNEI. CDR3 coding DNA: TGTGCCAGCAAGCGGGACGGCGAGCAGTACTTC. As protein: CASKRDGEQYF.

The CDR3 DNA sequence: TGTGCCAGCTCGTGGTCCGGACAGTTTCAAGAGACCCAGTACTTC. Residues: CASSWSGQFQETQYF. The V and J genes are TRBV7-3 and TRBJ2-5, with a weak D call TRBD1 (6 bases). V was clipped by 8 bases and J by 2 bases, with 18 bases between them. The length of the CDR3 is 15 residues. Germline V CDR1 and CDR2: SGHTA, FQGTGA. Filled out from reference TRBV7-3 and TRBJ2-5, the complete variable domain reads GAGVSQTPSNKVTEKGKYVELRCDPISGHTALYWYRQSLGQGPEFLIYFQGTGAADDSGLPNDRFFAVRPEGSVSTLKIQRTERGDSAVYLCASSWSGQFQETQYFGPGTRLLVL.

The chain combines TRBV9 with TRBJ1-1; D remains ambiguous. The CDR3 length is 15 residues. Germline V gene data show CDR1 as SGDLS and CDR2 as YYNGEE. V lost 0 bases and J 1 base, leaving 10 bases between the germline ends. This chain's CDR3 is CASSVELGENTEAFF. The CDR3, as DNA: TGTGCCAGCAGCGTAGAACTAGGAGAGAACACTGAAGCTTTCTTT.

The DNA for the CDR3 is TGTGCCAGCAGAGGTAGCGGGAGGGGGTCCTACAATGAGCAGTTCTTC. Its protein product is CASRGSGRGSYNEQFF. The rearrangement joins TRBV2 to TRBJ2-1; TRBD2 matches 11 bases. The CDR3 sequence is 16 residues long. V shed 6 bases and J 1 base; nucleotides not matched to a gene: 5. Germline values: CDR1 SNHLY, CDR2 FYNNEI.

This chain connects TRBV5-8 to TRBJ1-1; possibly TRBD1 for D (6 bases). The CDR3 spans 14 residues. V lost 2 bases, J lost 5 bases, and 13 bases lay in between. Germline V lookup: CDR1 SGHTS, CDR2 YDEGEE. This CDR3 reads CASSFQGRNTEAFF. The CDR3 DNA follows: TGTGCCAGCAGCTTCCAGGGGAGGAATACTGAAGCTTTCTTT.

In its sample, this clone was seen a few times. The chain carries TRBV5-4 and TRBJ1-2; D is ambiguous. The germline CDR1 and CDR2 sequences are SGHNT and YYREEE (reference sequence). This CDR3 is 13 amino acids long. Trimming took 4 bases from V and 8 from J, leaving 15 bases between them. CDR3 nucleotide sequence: TGTGCCAGCAGCCGGGCCTACGGGGAGGGCTACACCTTC. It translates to CASSRAYGEGYTF.

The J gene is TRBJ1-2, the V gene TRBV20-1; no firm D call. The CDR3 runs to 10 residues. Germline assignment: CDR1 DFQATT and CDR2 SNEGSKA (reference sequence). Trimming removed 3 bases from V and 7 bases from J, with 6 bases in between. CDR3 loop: CSARPGGYTF. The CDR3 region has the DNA TGCAGTGCTAGGCCGGGTGGCTACACCTTC.